This TCR beta chain was captured by sequencing in a study of cytomegalovirus exposure and HLA in healthy donors. Use of 60 Vbeta and 13 Jbeta primers characterized the PCR. Assay used: immunoSEQ multiplex PCR; TCRdb lists only in-frame clones, some missing. In the table there are 100,000 to 150,000 clones, over 70% of which are singletons. V gave up 6 bases and J gave up 0 bases; unmatched junction bases: 10. The CDR3 extends over 16 amino acids. Looked up from germline, CDR1 is LNHDA and CDR2 is SQIVND (reference sequence). The specimen sequenced was PBMCs. The chain joins TRBV19 to TRBJ1-1; 7 bases fit TRBD1. This sequence was found in a man younger than 30 in good health and CMV-seropositive. The CDR3 loop is CASRKTGVSLNTEAFF. CDR3 coding DNA: TGTGCCAGTAGGAAAACAGGGGTGAGCTTGAACACTGAAGCTTTCTTT.